Sequencing of this T cell receptor beta chain was carried out in a study of T-cell reconstitution after alpha-beta-depleted transplantation in children. The TCRbeta library was prepared with unique molecular identifiers. TCRdb re-derived calls from the PCR reads in MiXCR, one entry per CDR3 protein. The sample includes about 230,000 distinct CDR3 sequences, approximately 9.8% of them seen just once. The trim removed 7 bases at V and 0 bases at J, leaving 14 bases unmatched. Germline-derived CDR1 and CDR2 are SGHVS and FQNEAQ. This CDR3 has 18 residues. Specimen: PBMCs from the stem cell graft donor, collected from the stem cell graft. The V and J genes are TRBV7-8 and TRBJ2-1, with TRBD2 identical over 8 bases. The source of this sequence is a human donor who donated a stem cell graft to a child with SCID. The CDR3 DNA reads as TGTGCCAGCACCCGAGGAGGCGGGGGGACGAGCTCCTACAATGAGCAGTTCTTC. Its translation is CASTRGGGGTSSYNEQFF.